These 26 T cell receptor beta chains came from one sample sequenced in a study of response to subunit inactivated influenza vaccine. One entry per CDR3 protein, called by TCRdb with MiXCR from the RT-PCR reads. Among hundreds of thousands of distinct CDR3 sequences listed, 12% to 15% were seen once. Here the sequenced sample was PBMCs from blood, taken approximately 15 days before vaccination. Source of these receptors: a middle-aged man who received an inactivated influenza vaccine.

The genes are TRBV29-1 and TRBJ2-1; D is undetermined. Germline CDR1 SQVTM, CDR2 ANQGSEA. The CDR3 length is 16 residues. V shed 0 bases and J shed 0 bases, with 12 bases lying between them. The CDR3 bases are TGCAGCGTTGAAGATGAGCTCGAGAGCTCCTACAATGAGCAGTTCTTC. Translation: CSVEDELESSYNEQFF.

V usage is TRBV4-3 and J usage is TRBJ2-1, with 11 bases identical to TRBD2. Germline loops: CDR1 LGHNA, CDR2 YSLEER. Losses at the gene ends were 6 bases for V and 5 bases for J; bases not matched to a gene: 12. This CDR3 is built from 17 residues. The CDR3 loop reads CASRSSGGAYKDNEQFF. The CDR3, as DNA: TGCGCCAGCAGAAGTAGCGGGGGGGCCTATAAAGACAATGAGCAGTTCTTC.

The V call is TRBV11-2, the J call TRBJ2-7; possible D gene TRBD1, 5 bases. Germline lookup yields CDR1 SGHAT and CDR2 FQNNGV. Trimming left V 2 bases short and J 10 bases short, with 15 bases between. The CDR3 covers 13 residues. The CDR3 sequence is CASSLNPDSLQYF. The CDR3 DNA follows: TGTGCCAGCAGCTTAAACCCTGACAGCCTCCAGTACTTC.

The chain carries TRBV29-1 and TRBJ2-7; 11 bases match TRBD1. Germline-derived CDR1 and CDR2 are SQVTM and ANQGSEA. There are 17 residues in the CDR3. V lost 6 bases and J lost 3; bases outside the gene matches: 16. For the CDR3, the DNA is TGCAGCGTGGGGGTGCGGACAGGGGGCCCAAGAAACTACGAGCAGTACTTC. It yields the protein CSVGVRTGGPRNYEQYF.

CDR3 coding DNA: TGTGCCAGCGGCGGGAGTTGGACAGATACGCAGTATTTT. It specifies CASGGSWTDTQYF. This rearrangement joins TRBV6-2 or TRBV6-3 to TRBJ2-3, with 7 positions matching TRBD2. CDR1 and CDR2 (germline): MNHEY, SVGEGT. The CDR3 sequence is 13 residues long. Losses at the gene ends were 8 bases for V and 3 bases for J; bases not matched to a gene: 5.

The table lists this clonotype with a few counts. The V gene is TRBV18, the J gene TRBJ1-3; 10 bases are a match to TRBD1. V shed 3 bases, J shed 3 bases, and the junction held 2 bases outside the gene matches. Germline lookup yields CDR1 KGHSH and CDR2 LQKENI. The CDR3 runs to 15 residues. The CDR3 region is CASSPGTGDGNTIYF. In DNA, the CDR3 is TGTGCCAGCTCACCCGGGACAGGGGATGGAAACACCATATATTTT.

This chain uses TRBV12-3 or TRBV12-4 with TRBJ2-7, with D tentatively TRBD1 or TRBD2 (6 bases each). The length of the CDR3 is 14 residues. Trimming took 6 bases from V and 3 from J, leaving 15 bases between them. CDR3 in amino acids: CASREGGKGYEQYF. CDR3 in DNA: TGTGCCAGCAGGGAAGGGGGGAAGGGCTACGAGCAGTACTTC.

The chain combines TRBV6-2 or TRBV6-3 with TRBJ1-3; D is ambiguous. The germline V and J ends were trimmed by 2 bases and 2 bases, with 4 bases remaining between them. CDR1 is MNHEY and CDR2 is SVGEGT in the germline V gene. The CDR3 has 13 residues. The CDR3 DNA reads TGTGCCAGCAGTTACCCCCCTGGAAACACCATATATTTT. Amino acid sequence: CASSYPPGNTIYF.

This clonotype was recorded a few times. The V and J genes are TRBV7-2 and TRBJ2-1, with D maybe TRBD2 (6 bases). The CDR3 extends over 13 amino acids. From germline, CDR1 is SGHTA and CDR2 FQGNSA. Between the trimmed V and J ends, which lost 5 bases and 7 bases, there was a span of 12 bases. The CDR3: CASSRGLQNEQFF. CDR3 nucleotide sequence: TGTGCCAGCAGCCGGGGACTCCAGAATGAGCAGTTCTTC.

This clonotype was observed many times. CDR3 protein: CASSLRPGELFF. The DNA of the CDR3 is TGTGCCAGCAGTTTACGACCCGGGGAGCTGTTTTTT. The genes are TRBV7-9 and TRBJ2-2; the D is unclear. The V end was cut by 6 bases, the J end by 6 bases, with 8 bases between. Germline V gene data show CDR1 as SEHNR and CDR2 as FQNEAQ (reference sequence). This CDR3 comprises 12 residues.

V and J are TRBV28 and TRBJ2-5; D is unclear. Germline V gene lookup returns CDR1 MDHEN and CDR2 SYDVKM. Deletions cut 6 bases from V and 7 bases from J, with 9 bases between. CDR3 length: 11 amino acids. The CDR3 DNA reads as TGTGCCAGCAGCCATGGCACGACCCAGTACTTC. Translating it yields CASSHGTTQYF.

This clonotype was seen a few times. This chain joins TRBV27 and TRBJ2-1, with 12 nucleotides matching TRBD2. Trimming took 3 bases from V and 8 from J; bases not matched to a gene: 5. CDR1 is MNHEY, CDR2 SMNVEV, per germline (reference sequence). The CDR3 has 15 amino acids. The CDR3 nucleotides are TGTGCCAGCAGTTTGACTAGCGGGAGTCCCTATGAGCAGTTCTTC. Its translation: CASSLTSGSPYEQFF.

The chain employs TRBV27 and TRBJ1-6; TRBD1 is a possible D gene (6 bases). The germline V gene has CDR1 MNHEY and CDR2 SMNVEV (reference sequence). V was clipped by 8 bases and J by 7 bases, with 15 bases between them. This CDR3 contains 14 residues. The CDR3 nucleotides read TGTGCCAGCGGTGGACAGTCTCAGAATTCACCCCTCCACTTT. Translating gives CASGGQSQNSPLHF.

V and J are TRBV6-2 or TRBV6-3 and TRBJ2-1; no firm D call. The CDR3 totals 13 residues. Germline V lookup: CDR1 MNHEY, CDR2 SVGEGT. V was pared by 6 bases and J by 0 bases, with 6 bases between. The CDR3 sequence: CASRASSYNEQFF. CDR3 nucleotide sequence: TGTGCCAGCAGGGCGAGCTCCTACAATGAGCAGTTCTTC.

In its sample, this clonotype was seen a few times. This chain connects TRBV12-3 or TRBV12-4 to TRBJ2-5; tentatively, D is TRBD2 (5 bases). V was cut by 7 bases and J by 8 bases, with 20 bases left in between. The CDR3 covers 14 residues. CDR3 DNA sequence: TGTGCCAGCACCCTCGCGAGCGGAACTGGCACCCAGTACTTC. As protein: CASTLASGTGTQYF.

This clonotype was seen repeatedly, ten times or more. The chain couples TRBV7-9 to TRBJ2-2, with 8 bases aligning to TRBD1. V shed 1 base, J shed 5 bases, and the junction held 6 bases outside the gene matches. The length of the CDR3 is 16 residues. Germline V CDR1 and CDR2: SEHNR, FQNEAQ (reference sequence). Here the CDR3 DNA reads TGTGCCAGCAGCTTAGGAGGGACAGGTGGTACCGGGGAGCTGTTTTTT. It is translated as CASSLGGTGGTGELFF.

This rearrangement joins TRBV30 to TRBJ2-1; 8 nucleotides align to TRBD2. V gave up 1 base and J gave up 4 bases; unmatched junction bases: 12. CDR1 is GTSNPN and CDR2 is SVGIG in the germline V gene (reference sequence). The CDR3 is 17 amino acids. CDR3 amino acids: CAWSGGPSGGAYNEQFF. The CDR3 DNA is TGTGCCTGGAGTGGGGGACCCAGCGGGGGCGCGTACAATGAGCAGTTCTTC.

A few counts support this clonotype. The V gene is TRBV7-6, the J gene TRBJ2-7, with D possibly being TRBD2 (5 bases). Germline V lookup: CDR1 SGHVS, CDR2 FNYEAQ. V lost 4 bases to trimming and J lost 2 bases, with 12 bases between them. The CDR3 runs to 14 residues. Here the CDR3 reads CASSSLAYTYEQYF. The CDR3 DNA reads TGTGCCAGCAGCTCTTTAGCGTACACCTACGAGCAGTACTTC.

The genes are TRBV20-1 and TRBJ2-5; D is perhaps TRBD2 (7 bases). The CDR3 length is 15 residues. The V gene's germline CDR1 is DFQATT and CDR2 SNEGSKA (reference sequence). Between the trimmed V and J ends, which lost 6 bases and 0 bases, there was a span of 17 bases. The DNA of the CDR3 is TGCAGTGCGCACGGGGGGCCCCCGTACCAAGAGACCCAGTACTTC. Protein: CSAHGGPPYQETQYF.

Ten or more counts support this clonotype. CDR3 nucleotides: TGCAGCGTTGTGGACAGGGGGTTCCACAATGAGCAGTTCTTC. It is translated as CSVVDRGFHNEQFF. V usage is TRBV29-1 and J usage is TRBJ2-1, with 10 bases lining up with TRBD1. The CDR3 sequence is 14 residues long. CDR1 and CDR2 (germline): SQVTM, ANQGSEA. The trim removed 4 bases at V and 5 bases at J, leaving 5 bases unmatched.

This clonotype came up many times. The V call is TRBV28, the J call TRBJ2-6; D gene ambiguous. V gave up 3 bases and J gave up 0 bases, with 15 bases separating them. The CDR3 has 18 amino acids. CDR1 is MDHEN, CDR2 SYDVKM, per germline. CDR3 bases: TGTGCCAGCAGTTTTTGGCAGACTGCAGTCTCTGGGGCCAACGTCCTGACTTTC. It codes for CASSFWQTAVSGANVLTF. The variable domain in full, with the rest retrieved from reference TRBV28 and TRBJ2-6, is DVKVTQSSRYLVKRTGEKVFLECVQDMDHENMFWYRQDPGLGLRLIYFSYDVKMKEKGDIPEGYSVSREKKERFSLILESASTNQTSMYLCASSFWQTAVSGANVLTFGAGSRLTVL.

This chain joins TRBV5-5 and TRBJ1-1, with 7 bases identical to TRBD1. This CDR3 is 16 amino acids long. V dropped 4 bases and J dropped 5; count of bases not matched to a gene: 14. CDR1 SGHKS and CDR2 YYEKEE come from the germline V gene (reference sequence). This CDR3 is CASSRFEGGGRTEAFF. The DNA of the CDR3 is TGTGCCAGCAGCCGGTTTGAAGGGGGCGGAAGAACTGAAGCTTTCTTT.

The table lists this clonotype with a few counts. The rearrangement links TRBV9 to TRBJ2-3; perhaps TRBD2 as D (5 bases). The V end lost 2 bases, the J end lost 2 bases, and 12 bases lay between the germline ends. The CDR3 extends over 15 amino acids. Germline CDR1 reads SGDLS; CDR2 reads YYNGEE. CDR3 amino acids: CASSVASGLTDTQYF. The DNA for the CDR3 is TGTGCCAGCAGCGTTGCCAGCGGTCTCACAGATACGCAGTATTTT.

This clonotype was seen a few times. The CDR3 here is CASSPQAPSSGNTIYF. The CDR3 DNA sequence: TGTGCCAGCAGCCCTCAGGCGCCCAGCTCTGGAAACACCATATATTTT. This chain joins TRBV3-1 and TRBJ1-3; D remains ambiguous. The germline V and J ends were trimmed by 4 bases and 0 bases, with 13 bases remaining between them. The CDR3 is made up of 16 amino acids. Germline CDR1 reads LGHDT; CDR2 reads YNNKEL (reference sequence).

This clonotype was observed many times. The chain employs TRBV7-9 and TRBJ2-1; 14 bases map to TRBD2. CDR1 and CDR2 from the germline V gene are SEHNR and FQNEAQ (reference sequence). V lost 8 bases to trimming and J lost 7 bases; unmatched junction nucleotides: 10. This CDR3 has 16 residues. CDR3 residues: CASQTTSGGAWNEQFF. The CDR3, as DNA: TGTGCCAGCCAAACGACTAGCGGGGGGGCTTGGAATGAGCAGTTCTTC.

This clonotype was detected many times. CDR3 protein: CASSEVVSEQFF. The CDR3 DNA is TGTGCCAGCAGTGAAGTAGTAAGTGAGCAGTTCTTC. The V gene is TRBV2, the J gene TRBJ2-1; D remains ambiguous. V was cut by 1 base and J by 9 bases, with 7 bases left in between. This CDR3 is 12 amino acids long. The V gene's germline CDR1 is SNHLY and CDR2 FYNNEI.